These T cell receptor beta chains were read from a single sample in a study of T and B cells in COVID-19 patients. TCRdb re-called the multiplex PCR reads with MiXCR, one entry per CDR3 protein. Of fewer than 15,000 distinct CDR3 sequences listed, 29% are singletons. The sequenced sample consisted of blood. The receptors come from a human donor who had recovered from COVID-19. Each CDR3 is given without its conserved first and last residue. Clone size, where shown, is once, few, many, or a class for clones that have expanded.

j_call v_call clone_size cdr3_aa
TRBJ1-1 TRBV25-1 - ASSEYRMGKTEAF
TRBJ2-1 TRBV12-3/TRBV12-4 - ASSFWGGRANDEQF
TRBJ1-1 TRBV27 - ASSSGAPEAF
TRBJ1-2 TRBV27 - ASSPGQGGYGYT
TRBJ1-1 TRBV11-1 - ASVKNVNTEAF
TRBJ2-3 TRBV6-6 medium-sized ASTQVDTQY
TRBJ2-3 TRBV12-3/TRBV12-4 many ASSFSGGGGDTQY
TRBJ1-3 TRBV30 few AWSVSDSGNTIY
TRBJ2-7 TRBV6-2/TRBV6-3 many ASMRGPNYEQY
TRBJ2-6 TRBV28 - ASKEKLIKAGANVLT
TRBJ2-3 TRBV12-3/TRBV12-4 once ASGQLDTQY
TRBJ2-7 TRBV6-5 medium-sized ASTSAEGGEQY
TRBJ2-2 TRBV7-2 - ASSPGVGYTGELF
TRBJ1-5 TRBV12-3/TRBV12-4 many ASSAGTGDNQPQH
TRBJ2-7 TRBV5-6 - ASSYQHSSEQY
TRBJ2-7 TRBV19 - ASSLLALSYEQY
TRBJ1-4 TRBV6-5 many ASSIEGLGEKLF